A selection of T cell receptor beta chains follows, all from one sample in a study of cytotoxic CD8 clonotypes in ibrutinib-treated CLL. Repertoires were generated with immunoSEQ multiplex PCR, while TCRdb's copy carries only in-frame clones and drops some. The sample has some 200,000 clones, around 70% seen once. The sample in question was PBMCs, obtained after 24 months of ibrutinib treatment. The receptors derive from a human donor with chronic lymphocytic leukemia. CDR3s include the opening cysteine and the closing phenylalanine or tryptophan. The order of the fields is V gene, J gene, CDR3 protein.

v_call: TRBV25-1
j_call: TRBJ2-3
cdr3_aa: CASSDLGSTDTQYF

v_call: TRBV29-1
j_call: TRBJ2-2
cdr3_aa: CSVEPGNTGELFF

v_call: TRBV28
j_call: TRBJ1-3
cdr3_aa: CASSLQADSGNTIYF

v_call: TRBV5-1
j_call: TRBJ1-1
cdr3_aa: CASSLGPVTLNTEAFF

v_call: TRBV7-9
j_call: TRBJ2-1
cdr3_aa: CATPTAGTSGRLGEQFF

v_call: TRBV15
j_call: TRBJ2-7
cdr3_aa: CATSRDTGQPYEQYF

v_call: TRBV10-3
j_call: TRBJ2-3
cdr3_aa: CAISGSGTTDTQYF

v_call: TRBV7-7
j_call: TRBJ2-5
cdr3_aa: CASSAPGHGRQETQYF

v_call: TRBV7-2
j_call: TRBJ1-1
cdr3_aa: CASSFWRDEAFF

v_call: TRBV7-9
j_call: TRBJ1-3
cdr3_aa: CASSLTGNTIYF

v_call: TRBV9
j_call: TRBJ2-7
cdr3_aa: CASSKGYEQYF

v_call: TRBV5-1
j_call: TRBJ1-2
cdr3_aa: CASSLDRWDYGYTF

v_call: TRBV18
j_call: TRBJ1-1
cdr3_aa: CASSPGSNTEAFF

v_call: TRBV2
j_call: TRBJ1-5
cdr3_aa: CASSLGRINQPQHF

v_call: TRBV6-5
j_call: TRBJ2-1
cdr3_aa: CASSPPSAGMGEQFF

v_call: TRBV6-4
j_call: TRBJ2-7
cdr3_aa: CASSDSKDYASYEQYF

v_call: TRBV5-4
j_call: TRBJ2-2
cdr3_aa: CASSLGRTMNTGELFF

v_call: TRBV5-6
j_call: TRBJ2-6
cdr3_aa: CASREDRAGANVLTF

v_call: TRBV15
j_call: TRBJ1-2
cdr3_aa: CATSRTRTGGVEGYTF

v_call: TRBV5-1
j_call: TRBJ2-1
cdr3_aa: CASSLEPGQGIYEQFF

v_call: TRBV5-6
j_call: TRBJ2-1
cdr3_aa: CASSMTGLNEQFF

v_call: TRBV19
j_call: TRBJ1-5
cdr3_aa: CASSTPHLQGAQPQHF

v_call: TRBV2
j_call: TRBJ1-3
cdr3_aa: CASSVQVSGNTIYF

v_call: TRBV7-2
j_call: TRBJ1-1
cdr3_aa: CASSLVRDREAFF

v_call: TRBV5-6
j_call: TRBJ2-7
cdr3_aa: CASSAASGRAYEQYF

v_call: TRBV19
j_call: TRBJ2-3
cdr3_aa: CASKVPGLAGGSTDTQYF

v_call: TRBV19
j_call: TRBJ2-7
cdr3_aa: CASALVAGDEQYF

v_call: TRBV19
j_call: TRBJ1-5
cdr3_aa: CASSTGGFGNQPQHF

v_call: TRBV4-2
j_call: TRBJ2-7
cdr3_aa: CASSQELAGVVYEQYF

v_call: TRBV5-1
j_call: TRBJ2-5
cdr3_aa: CASSPPLEGKETQYF

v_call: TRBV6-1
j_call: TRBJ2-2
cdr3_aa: CAVPSQTANTGELFF

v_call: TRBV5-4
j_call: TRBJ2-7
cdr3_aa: CASSQDGLAGTYEQYF

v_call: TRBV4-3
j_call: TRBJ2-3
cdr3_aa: CASSQEPDTQYF

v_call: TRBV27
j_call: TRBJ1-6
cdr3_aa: CASTPGLNNSPLHF

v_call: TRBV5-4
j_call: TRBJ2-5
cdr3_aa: CASSFSANKETQYF

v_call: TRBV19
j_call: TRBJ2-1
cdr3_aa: CASSMGSGSSDEQFF

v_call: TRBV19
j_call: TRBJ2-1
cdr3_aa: CASSRSVDIFEQFF

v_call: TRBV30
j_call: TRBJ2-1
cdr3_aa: CAWTLPFPGDYSLEQFF

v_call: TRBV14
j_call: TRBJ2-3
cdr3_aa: CASSQGPADTQYF

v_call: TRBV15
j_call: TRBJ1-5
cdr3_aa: CATSREDMSNQPQHF

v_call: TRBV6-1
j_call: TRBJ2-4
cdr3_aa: CASSDGTGGKNIQYF

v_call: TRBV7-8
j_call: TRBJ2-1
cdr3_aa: CASSLPSGGGEQFF